This T cell receptor beta chain was documented in a study of cytomegalovirus exposure and HLA in healthy donors. Study-level findings and limits: Reported results showed that the classifier diagnosed cytomegalovirus status with high specificity and sensitivity. An analysis that was carried out later associated 16,951 TCR beta sequences with HLA alleles at 0.05 false discovery rate.

The PCR used 60 Vbeta and 13 Jbeta primers. The protocol was immunoSEQ multiplex PCR, while the TCRdb copy is restricted to in-frame clones and leaves out a portion. The sample records roughly 110,000 clones, around 70% being singletons. With respect to this clone: Its antigen remains unknown.

The ends lost 4 bases at V and 4 bases at J; junction bases unmatched: 7. This CDR3 is 14 amino acids long. Germline CDR1 and CDR2: SQVTM and ANQGSEA. The clonotype comes from a man under 40 in good health and CMV-seropositive. This sequence joins TRBV29-1 and TRBJ2-3, with 8 positions matching TRBD2. Input material: PBMCs. CDR3 protein: CSVVSGSRADTQYF. The CDR3 DNA sequence: TGCAGCGTTGTAAGCGGGAGCCGCGCAGATACGCAGTATTTT.